This TCR beta chain was retrieved from a study of blood T cells in healthy people across ages. Findings and caveats of the study: TCR beta diversity was tightly associated with the proportion of naive T cells. Long-lived and aged donors differed, with more naive CD4+ cells and higher diversity in the long-lived.

Ten milliliters of peripheral blood were drawn from each donor into EDTA-treated tubes. A remark on this clonotype: Its antigen is not known.

This CDR3 contains 11 residues. V lost 8 bases and J lost 5, with 9 bases in between. The germline V gene encodes CDR1 MNHEY and CDR2 SMNVEV (reference sequence). The use of a sample-barcoded 5' primer and a J-beta primer mix characterized a second PCR of about 6 to 11 cycles. From each sample, at least 2.5 million paired-end reads containing CDR3 were obtained. Via MiXCR, TCRdb re-called the 5' RACE reads, giving one row per CDR3 protein. The top ten hold 15% to 20% of the sample, which has hundreds of thousands of distinct CDR3 sequences, around 28% seen once. The chain links TRBV27 to TRBJ1-2; D call uncertain. This receptor was taken from a woman aged 80 or older in good health. The sample taken for sequencing was blood. CDR3 residues: CASWLGYGYTF. The CDR3 DNA reads TGTGCCAGCTGGCTTGGGTATGGCTACACCTTC.